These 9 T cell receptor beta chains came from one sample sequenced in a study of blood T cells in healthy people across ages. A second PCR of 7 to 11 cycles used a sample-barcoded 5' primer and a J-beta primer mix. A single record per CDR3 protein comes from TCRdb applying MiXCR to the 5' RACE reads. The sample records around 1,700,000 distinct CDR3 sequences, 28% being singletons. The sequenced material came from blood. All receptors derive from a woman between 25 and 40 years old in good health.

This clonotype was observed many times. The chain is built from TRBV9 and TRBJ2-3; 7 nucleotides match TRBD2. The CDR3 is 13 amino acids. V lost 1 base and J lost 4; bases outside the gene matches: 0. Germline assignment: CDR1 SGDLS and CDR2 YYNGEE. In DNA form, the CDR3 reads TGTGCCAGCAGCGTACTAGCGGCAGATACGCAGTATTTT. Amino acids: CASSVLAADTQYF.

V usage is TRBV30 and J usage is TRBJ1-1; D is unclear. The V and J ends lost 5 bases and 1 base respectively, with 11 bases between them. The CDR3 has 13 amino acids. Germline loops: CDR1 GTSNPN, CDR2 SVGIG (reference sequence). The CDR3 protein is CAWVHNRNTEAFF. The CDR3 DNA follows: TGTGCCTGGGTTCACAACCGGAACACTGAAGCTTTCTTT.

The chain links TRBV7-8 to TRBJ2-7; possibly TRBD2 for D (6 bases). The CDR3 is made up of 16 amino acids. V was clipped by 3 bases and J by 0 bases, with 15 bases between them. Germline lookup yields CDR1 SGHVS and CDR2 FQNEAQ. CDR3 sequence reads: CASSFLGGAISYEQYF. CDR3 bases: TGTGCCAGCAGCTTCCTTGGAGGGGCGATCTCCTACGAGCAGTACTTC.

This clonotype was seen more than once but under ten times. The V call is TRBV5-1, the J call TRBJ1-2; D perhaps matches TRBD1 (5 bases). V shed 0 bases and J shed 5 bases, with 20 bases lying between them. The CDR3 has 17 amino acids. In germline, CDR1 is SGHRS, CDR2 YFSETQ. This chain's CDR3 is CASSLGSGAGVAYGYTF. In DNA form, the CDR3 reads TGCGCCAGCAGCTTGGGGTCTGGGGCAGGCGTCGCGTATGGCTACACCTTC.

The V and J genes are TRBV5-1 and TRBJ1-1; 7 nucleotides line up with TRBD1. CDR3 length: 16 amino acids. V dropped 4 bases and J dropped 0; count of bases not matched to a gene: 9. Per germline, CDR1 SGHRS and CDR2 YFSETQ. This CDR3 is CASSPNPTGLNTEAFF. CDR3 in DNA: TGCGCCAGCAGCCCCAACCCGACAGGGCTGAACACTGAAGCTTTCTTT.

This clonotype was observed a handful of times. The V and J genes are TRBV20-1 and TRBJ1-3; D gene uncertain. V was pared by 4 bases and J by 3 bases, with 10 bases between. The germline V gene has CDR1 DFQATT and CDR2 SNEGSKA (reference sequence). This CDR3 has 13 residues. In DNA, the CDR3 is TGCAGTGCTAAGGCCCCGGTTGGAAACACCATATATTTT. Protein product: CSAKAPVGNTIYF.

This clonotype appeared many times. Written as DNA, the CDR3 is TGTGCCAGCAGCGGATTATCTAATGAAAAACTGTTTTTT. Its translation is CASSGLSNEKLFF. The chain uses TRBV9 and TRBJ1-4; no reliable D call. CDR1 SGDLS and CDR2 YYNGEE come from the germline V gene. Trimming cost V 3 bases and J 3 bases, with 6 bases left between them. The CDR3 is 13 residues long. The variable domain in full, with the rest retrieved from reference TRBV9 and TRBJ1-4, is DSGVTQTPKHLITATGQRVTLRCSPRSGDLSVYWYQQSLDQGLQFLIQYYNGEERAKGNILERFSAQQFPDLHSELNLSSLELGDSALYFCASSGLSNEKLFFGSGTQLSVL.

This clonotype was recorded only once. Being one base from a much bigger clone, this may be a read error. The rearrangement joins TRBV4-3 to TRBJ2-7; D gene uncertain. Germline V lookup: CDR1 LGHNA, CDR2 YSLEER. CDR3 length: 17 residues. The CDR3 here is CAGSQESKFERSYEQYF. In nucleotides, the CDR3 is TGCGCCGGCAGCCAAGAATCTAAATTTGAGCGTTCCTACGAGCAGTACTTC.

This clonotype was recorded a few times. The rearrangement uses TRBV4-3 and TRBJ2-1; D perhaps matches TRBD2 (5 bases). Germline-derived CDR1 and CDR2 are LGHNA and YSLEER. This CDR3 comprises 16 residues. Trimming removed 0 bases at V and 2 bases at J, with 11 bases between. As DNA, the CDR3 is TGCGCCAGCAGCCAAGATCACGGACTCGCCTACAATGAGCAGTTCTTC. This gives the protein CASSQDHGLAYNEQFF.